These 23 T cell receptor beta chains share one sample of origin, sequenced in a study of identical twins. TCRdb itself ran the 5' RACE reads through MiXCR, one entry per CDR3 protein. Of approximately 300,000 distinct CDR3 sequences in the sample, roughly 10% were seen once. Another study also made use of these data, one on yellow fever vaccine responses in identical twins.

The specimen was CD8+ T cells sorted from blood. The receptors here all came from a woman aged 18-29 years in good health.

V is TRBV7-9 and J is TRBJ2-3; 11 nucleotides match TRBD2. The trim removed 7 bases at V and 2 bases at J, leaving 8 bases unmatched. This CDR3 region has 16 residues. Germline loops: CDR1 SEHNR, CDR2 FQNEAQ (reference sequence). CDR3 protein: CASTPRLAGTTDTQYF. CDR3 coding DNA: TGTGCCAGCACCCCAAGACTAGCGGGGACCACAGATACGCAGTATTTT.

The sample holds a few counts of this clonotype. This chain uses TRBV6-6 with TRBJ2-3; D is undetermined. CDR1 is MNHNY and CDR2 is SVGAGI in the germline V gene (reference sequence). This CDR3 is 13 amino acids long. V lost 7 bases to trimming and J lost 2 bases, with 10 bases between them. The CDR3 bases are TGTGCCAGCATCTTAGTACCCACAGATACGCAGTATTTT. It is translated as CASILVPTDTQYF.

This chain connects TRBV20-1 to TRBJ2-5, with TRBD2 as a possible D gene (6 bases). The CDR3 has 15 amino acids. CDR1 is DFQATT and CDR2 is SNEGSKA in the germline V gene (reference sequence). V lost 3 bases to trimming and J lost 4 bases, with 18 bases between them. The CDR3 loop is CSARTSEGPIETQYF. The DNA for the CDR3 is TGCAGTGCTAGGACCTCGGAGGGCCCAATAGAGACCCAGTACTTC.

V and J are TRBV6-2 or TRBV6-3 and TRBJ2-1, with D perhaps TRBD2 (5 bases). V lost 0 bases to trimming and J lost 12 bases, with 9 bases between them. CDR1 is MNHEY and CDR2 is SVGEGT in the germline V gene. This CDR3 has 12 residues. The CDR3 loop reads CASSYSRVGQFF. CDR3 nucleotides: TGTGCCAGCAGTTACTCGAGGGTGGGGCAGTTCTTC.

The chain has TRBV27 and TRBJ2-7; TRBD2 is a possible D gene (5 bases). CDR3 length: 14 amino acids. Germline CDR1 reads MNHEY; CDR2 reads SMNVEV (reference sequence). V shed 6 bases and J shed 7 bases, with 19 bases lying between them. The CDR3 region is CASRDGLLLEEQYF. For the CDR3, the DNA is TGTGCCAGCAGAGATGGACTTCTACTCGAGGAGCAGTACTTC.

The sample holds many counts of this clonotype. The chain couples TRBV11-2 to TRBJ2-7; TRBD2 agrees at 16 bases. The V segment lost 5 bases and the J segment 3 bases; nucleotides outside the gene matches: 4. The CDR3 is 16 residues long. CDR1 is SGHAT, CDR2 FQNNGV, per germline. For the CDR3, the DNA is TGTGCCAGCAGCCCGGGACTAGCGGGGGGGGACTACGAGCAGTACTTC. Translated, it gives CASSPGLAGGDYEQYF.

This clonotype was counted only a few times. V is TRBV19 and J is TRBJ2-1, with 11 bases aligning to TRBD2. Losses at the gene ends were 5 bases for V and 5 bases for J; bases not matched to a gene: 5. Per germline, CDR1 LNHDA and CDR2 SQIVND (reference sequence). The CDR3 has 15 amino acids. The CDR3 region is CASSPGTSGHNEQFF. The CDR3, as DNA: TGTGCCAGTAGTCCAGGGACTAGCGGACACAATGAGCAGTTCTTC.

This clonotype was picked up many times. The V call is TRBV29-1, the J call TRBJ2-1, with TRBD2 matching over 7 bases. Germline loops: CDR1 SQVTM, CDR2 ANQGSEA. The CDR3 has 15 residues. V lost 1 base to trimming and J lost 7 bases; unmatched junction nucleotides: 10. CDR3 DNA sequence: TGCAGCGTTGAAGCTTCCAGGACTAGTTATAATGAGCAGTTCTTC. It yields the protein CSVEASRTSYNEQFF.

Many counts were recorded for this clonotype. The genes are TRBV15 and TRBJ2-1, with 9 bases lining up with TRBD1. V was pared by 0 bases and J by 8 bases, with 5 bases of the junction left unmatched. CDR1 and CDR2 (germline): LNHNV, YYDKDF (reference sequence). The CDR3 extends over 15 amino acids. This CDR3 is CATSREQGAGYEQFF. CDR3 DNA sequence: TGTGCCACCAGCAGAGAACAGGGGGCAGGATATGAGCAGTTCTTC. Together with reference TRBV15 and TRBJ2-1, the CDR3 gives the full variable domain: DAMVIQNPRYQVTQFGKPVTLSCSQTLNHNVMYWYQQKSSQAPKLLFHYYDKDFNNEADTPDNFQSRRPNTSFCFLDIRSPGLGDTAMYLCATSREQGAGYEQFFGPGTRLTVL.

This chain links TRBV30 with TRBJ2-1, with D possibly TRBD1 on 6 matching bases. V was clipped by 4 bases and J by 4 bases, with 11 bases between them. The CDR3 loop spans 13 amino acids. CDR1 and CDR2 from the germline V gene are GTSNPN and SVGIG (reference sequence). The CDR3 loop is CAWNEGDYNEQFF. The CDR3 DNA reads TGTGCCTGGAACGAGGGGGATTACAATGAGCAGTTCTTC.

This clonotype has ten or more counts. The V gene is TRBV20-1, the J gene TRBJ2-6, with 11 bases lining up with TRBD2. Germline-derived CDR1 and CDR2 are DFQATT and SNEGSKA (reference sequence). V gave up 4 bases and J gave up 0 bases; unmatched junction bases: 14. This CDR3 region has 20 residues. CDR3 protein: CSATNPGTSGSSSGANVLTF. The CDR3 DNA is TGCAGTGCTACTAATCCCGGGACTAGCGGTTCGAGCTCTGGGGCCAACGTCCTGACTTTC.

This clonotype was observed at least ten times. The rearrangement links TRBV15 to TRBJ1-2, with a tentative D call TRBD1 (6 bases). V lost 0 bases, J lost 4 bases, and 9 bases lay in between. The CDR3 length is 14 residues. Germline V lookup: CDR1 LNHNV, CDR2 YYDKDF (reference sequence). CDR3 amino acids: CATSRERGIYGYTF. CDR3 DNA: TGTGCCACCAGCAGAGAAAGGGGGATCTATGGCTACACCTTC. Drawing the rest from reference TRBV15 and TRBJ1-2, the complete variable domain is DAMVIQNPRYQVTQFGKPVTLSCSQTLNHNVMYWYQQKSSQAPKLLFHYYDKDFNNEADTPDNFQSRRPNTSFCFLDIRSPGLGDTAMYLCATSRERGIYGYTFGSGTRLTVV.

This sequence joins TRBV20-1 and TRBJ2-7; D is undetermined. The germline CDR1 and CDR2 sequences are DFQATT and SNEGSKA (reference sequence). Deletions cut 0 bases from V and 2 bases from J, with 8 bases between. The CDR3 is 13 residues long. The CDR3 DNA reads as TGCAGTGCTAGAGAATGGACGGCCTACGAGCAGTACTTC. It translates to CSAREWTAYEQYF.

This clonotype has ten or more counts. CDR3: CAIYDKYQETQYF. The CDR3 nucleotides read TGTGCCATTTACGATAAGTACCAAGAGACCCAGTACTTC. This chain links TRBV10-3 with TRBJ2-5; D is undetermined. The CDR3 contains 13 residues. V was pared by 9 bases and J by 0 bases, with 11 bases between. Germline CDR1 reads ENHRY; CDR2 reads SYGVKD.

A few counts support this clonotype. The chain couples TRBV20-1 to TRBJ2-7; a weak D match, TRBD2 (6 bases). V was pared by 0 bases and J by 3 bases, with 15 bases between. There are 15 residues in the CDR3. Germline V gene data show CDR1 as DFQATT and CDR2 as SNEGSKA (reference sequence). CDR3 sequence (DNA): TGCAGTGCTAGAGATGAGCGGGCGGGGTACTACGAGCAGTACTTC. Translating gives CSARDERAGYYEQYF.

This clonotype was seen at least ten times. This chain connects TRBV12-3 or TRBV12-4 to TRBJ1-1; possibly TRBD1 for D (6 bases). V gave up 6 bases and J gave up 8 bases, with 13 bases separating them. CDR3 length: 12 residues. The CDR3 DNA reads TGTGCCAGCAGCCCAGGGGCGGCCGAAGCTTTCTTT. It codes for CASSPGAAEAFF.

J is TRBJ2-1 and V is TRBV25-1; 8 bases line up with TRBD2. Germline CDR1 and CDR2: MGHDK and SYGVNS. CDR3 length: 15 amino acids. J was trimmed by 5 bases and V by 4 bases; bases with no gene match: 7. The chain's CDR3 is CASSVPGTRHNEQFF. The DNA for the CDR3 is TGTGCCAGCAGTGTCCCCGGGACTAGACACAATGAGCAGTTCTTC.

There are many counts of this clonotype. The chain employs TRBV20-1 and TRBJ2-5; 7 nucleotides line up with TRBD2. Per germline, CDR1 DFQATT and CDR2 SNEGSKA (reference sequence). There are 15 residues in the CDR3. The J segment lost 5 bases and the V segment lost 0 bases, leaving 9 bases of the junction unmatched. In nucleotides, the CDR3 is TGCAGTGCTAGAGATCTAACTAGCGTATCGGAGACCCAGTACTTC. This translates into CSARDLTSVSETQYF.

This clonotype was counted between two and nine times. This rearrangement joins TRBV7-9 to TRBJ2-1; 7 bases line up with TRBD2. Germline V gene sequence: CDR1 SEHNR, CDR2 FQNEAQ (reference sequence). After removal of 8 bases from V and 4 bases from J, the junction contained 5 bases not matched to a gene. This CDR3 region has 13 residues. Written as DNA, the CDR3 is TGTGCCAGCCGGGGGGACCCGTACAATGAGCAGTTCTTC. Amino acid sequence: CASRGDPYNEQFF. Variable domain in full (rest from reference TRBV7-9 and TRBJ2-1): DTGVSQNPRHKITKRGQNVTFRCDPISEHNRLYWYRQTLGQGPEFLTYFQNEAQLEKSRLLSDRFSAERPKGSFSTLEIQRTEQGDSAMYLCASRGDPYNEQFFGPGTRLTVL.

This clonotype was counted only a few times. The gene calls are TRBV7-8 and TRBJ2-7; TRBD2 matches 8 bases. This CDR3 has 15 amino acids. After removal of 0 bases from V and 3 bases from J, the junction contained 4 bases not matched to a gene. Germline values: CDR1 SGHVS, CDR2 FQNEAQ. The CDR3 reads CASSLASGTFYEQYF. The CDR3 DNA sequence: TGTGCCAGCAGCTTAGCTAGCGGGACCTTCTACGAGCAGTACTTC.

In its sample, this clonotype was seen many times. The chain recombines TRBV6-5 with TRBJ2-7; possible D gene TRBD2, 6 bases. CDR1 is MNHEY, CDR2 SVGAGI, per germline. Trimming removed 4 bases at V and 5 bases at J, with 18 bases between. The CDR3 is 15 amino acids. CDR3 nucleotide sequence: TGTGCCAGCAGTTTTCAATGGGAGGCTATCAACGAGCAGTACTTC. It translates to CASSFQWEAINEQYF.

The rearrangement joins TRBV4-3 to TRBJ2-5; 9 bases match TRBD1. The CDR3 is 14 amino acids. CDR1 is LGHNA and CDR2 is YSLEER in the germline V gene. Trimming cost V 4 bases and J 2 bases; bases outside gene matches: 2. The CDR3 reads CASSRDRGQETQYF. As DNA, the CDR3 is TGCGCCAGCAGCCGAGACAGGGGGCAAGAGACCCAGTACTTC.

V is TRBV25-1 and J is TRBJ2-3; 7 positions agree with TRBD2. The CDR3 loop spans 15 amino acids. The ends lost 1 base at V and 1 base at J; junction bases unmatched: 2. Germline loops: CDR1 MGHDK, CDR2 SYGVNS. DNA of the CDR3: TGTGCCAGCAGTGAATTGCTAGCGGGCACAGATACGCAGTATTTT. It encodes CASSELLAGTDTQYF.